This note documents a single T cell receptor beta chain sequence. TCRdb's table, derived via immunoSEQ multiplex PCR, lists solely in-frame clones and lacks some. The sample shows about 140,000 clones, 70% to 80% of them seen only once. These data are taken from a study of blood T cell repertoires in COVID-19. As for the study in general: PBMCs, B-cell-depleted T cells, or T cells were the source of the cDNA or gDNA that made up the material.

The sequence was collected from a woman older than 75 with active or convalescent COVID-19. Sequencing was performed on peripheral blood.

CDR3 sequence (DNA): TGTGCCAGCAGCTTTAGGGTAGGGCAGGGGTTAAATTCACCCCTCCACTTT. Translated: CASSFRVGQGLNSPLHF. The chain links TRBV13 to TRBJ1-6; TRBD1 might be the D (6 bases). Germline CDR1 and CDR2: PRHDT and FYEKMQ (reference sequence). CDR3 length: 17 amino acids. The germline V and J ends were trimmed by 3 bases and 7 bases, with 19 bases remaining between them.